This passage covers 13 T cell receptor beta chains from one sample sequenced in a study of cytomegalovirus exposure and HLA in healthy donors. Use of 60 Vbeta and 13 Jbeta primers characterized the PCR. Data came from immunoSEQ multiplex PCR; TCRdb stores just in-frame clones and leaves some out. The table shows about 190,000 clones, with roughly three quarters occurring only once. Sequencing used PBMCs. These receptors were collected from a woman aged 45 to 65 in good health and CMV-seronegative.

A single count supports this clone. This rearrangement joins TRBV7-3 to TRBJ2-7; 9 bases are a match to TRBD1. From germline, CDR1 is SGHTA and CDR2 FQGTGA. With V trimmed by 5 bases and J by 5 bases, 16 bases remained unmatched. The CDR3 runs 17 residues. As DNA, the CDR3 is TGTGCCAGCAGCCTATTAGGGGGGACAGGGCTACACCACGAGCAGTACTTC. This encodes CASSLLGGTGLHHEQYF.

J is TRBJ1-6 and V is TRBV2; 7 positions match TRBD1. CDR3 length: 15 residues. The V gene end was trimmed by 9 bases and the J gene end by 10 bases; junction bases not matched to a gene: 15. Germline values: CDR1 SNHLY, CDR2 FYNNEI. The CDR3 loop is CARHSTGQSGSPLHF. The CDR3 bases are TGTGCCAGACATTCTACGGGACAGTCAGGCTCACCCCTCCACTTT.

The V gene is TRBV9, the J gene TRBJ1-1, with D perhaps TRBD1 (5 bases). Trimming took 0 bases from V and 7 from J, leaving 19 bases between them. The CDR3 runs 16 residues. The germline V gene encodes CDR1 SGDLS and CDR2 YYNGEE. CDR3 nucleotides: TGTGCCAGCAGCGTAGGGCAGGGTAAGGGTATTTTTGAAGCTTTCTTT. Its protein is CASSVGQGKGIFEAFF.

The rearrangement uses TRBV15 and TRBJ2-3; 7 bases are a match to TRBD2. Germline assignment: CDR1 LNHNV and CDR2 YYDKDF (reference sequence). V lost 1 base, J lost 6 bases, and 7 bases stayed unmatched. CDR3 size: 15 residues. CDR3 sequence (DNA): TGTGCCACCAGCAGAGGTAGCGGGTTAGGGGATACGCAGTATTTT. It yields the protein CATSRGSGLGDTQYF.

The rearrangement joins TRBV5-1 to TRBJ2-1, with 7 bases that match TRBD2. From germline, CDR1 is SGHRS and CDR2 YFSETQ. This CDR3 is 15 amino acids long. V was clipped by 2 bases and J by 2 bases; unmatched bases: 4. This CDR3 reads CASSLELAAYNEQFF. CDR3 DNA: TGCGCCAGCAGCTTAGAGCTAGCGGCCTACAATGAGCAGTTCTTC.

The chain carries TRBV5-1 and TRBJ2-3, with 12 bases matching TRBD2. The length of the CDR3 is 15 residues. Germline V CDR1 and CDR2: SGHRS, YFSETQ. V was pared by 4 bases and J by 4 bases, with 4 bases of the junction left unmatched. The CDR3: CASSLGLAGPDTQYF. The CDR3 region has the DNA TGCGCCAGCAGCCTGGGACTAGCGGGTCCAGATACGCAGTATTTT.

The V and J genes are TRBV7-2 and TRBJ1-4; D ambiguous. CDR3 size: 15 residues. CDR1 and CDR2 (germline): SGHTA, FQGNSA. With 4 bases removed from V and 4 bases from J, the gap between germline ends came to 13 bases. CDR3 in DNA: TGTGCCAGCAGCTCCGCGAGTGGTTATAATGAAAAACTGTTTTTT. Translation: CASSSASGYNEKLFF.

Only a few counts were recorded for this clone. The chain joins TRBV27 to TRBJ1-1; TRBD1 matches at 7 bases. The CDR3 has 14 amino acids. Germline V gene lookup returns CDR1 MNHEY and CDR2 SMNVEV (reference sequence). J was trimmed by 0 bases and V by 3 bases; bases with no gene match: 1. CDR3 amino acids: CASSFRGMNTEAFF. The DNA for the CDR3 is TGTGCCAGCAGTTTCAGGGGGATGAACACTGAAGCTTTCTTT.

The chain joins TRBV7-6 to TRBJ2-5, with 7 bases matching TRBD2. Germline CDR1 is SGHVS and CDR2 is FNYEAQ. V shed 2 bases and J 5 bases; nucleotides not matched to a gene: 11. The CDR3 extends over 16 amino acids. CDR3 amino acids: CASSLRGDSIGETQYF. The CDR3 DNA sequence: TGTGCCAGCAGCTTACGGGGGGACTCGATAGGGGAGACCCAGTACTTC.

V is TRBV28 and J is TRBJ1-2; no clear D. This CDR3 comprises 15 residues. Trimming shortened V by 3 bases and J by 5 bases, and 16 bases separated the two germline ends. CDR1 MDHEN and CDR2 SYDVKM come from the germline V gene. The CDR3 loop is CASSLTRDQRYGYTF. CDR3 coding DNA: TGTGCCAGCAGTTTGACCCGGGATCAACGATATGGCTACACCTTC.

The genes are TRBV6-5 and TRBJ2-5, with a possible D match to TRBD1 (6 bases). V was trimmed by 2 bases and J by 1 base, leaving 11 bases between them. The germline gives CDR1 MNHEY, CDR2 SVGAGI. The CDR3 length is 15 residues. CDR3 sequence (DNA): TGTGCCAGCAGTTACAGTGGGGACACCCAAGAGACCCAGTACTTC. Protein sequence: CASSYSGDTQETQYF.

The CDR3 sequence is CAISEAGGNYGYTF. The CDR3 DNA reads as TGTGCCATCAGTGAGGCAGGGGGGAACTATGGCTACACCTTC. V is TRBV10-3 and J is TRBJ1-2; 7 bases line up with TRBD1. The CDR3 length is 14 residues. Germline values: CDR1 ENHRY, CDR2 SYGVKD. The V gene end was trimmed by 2 bases and the J gene end by 2 bases; junction bases not matched to a gene: 2.

The rearrangement joins TRBV7-2 to TRBJ2-1; 10 positions agree with TRBD2. The CDR3 consists of 15 residues. In germline, CDR1 is SGHTA, CDR2 FQGNSA. Losses at the gene ends were 1 base for V and 9 bases for J; bases not matched to a gene: 6. CDR3 nucleotides: TGTGCCAGCAGCTTAGATCCCAGCGGGAGGGCTGAGCAGTTCTTC. Its protein is CASSLDPSGRAEQFF. The variable domain in full, with the rest retrieved from reference TRBV7-2 and TRBJ2-1, is GAGVSQSPSNKVTEKGKDVELRCDPISGHTALYWYRQSLGQGLEFLIYFQGNSAPDKSGLPSDRFSAERTGGSVSTLTIQRTQQEDSAVYLCASSLDPSGRAEQFFGPGTRLTVL.